Given below is one TCR beta chain in context. Antigen: not known. The sample originates from a study of T cells in Graves' hyperthyroidism and ophthalmopathy. The TCR beta CDR3 regions underwent amplification using RNA transcripts as the source. An initial round of RT-PCR targeting the TCR CDR3 relied on the HTBI primer set. TCRdb independently ran MiXCR on the multiplex PCR reads; one entry per CDR3 protein. The table has nearly 250,000 distinct CDR3 sequences, approximately 23% seen once. Study observations and caveats: Most thyroid-expanded clonotypes above 0.001 were also found in blood.

CDR1 is MDHEN, CDR2 SYDVKM, per germline. The germline V and J ends were trimmed by 1 base and 5 bases, with 15 bases remaining between them. This CDR3 comprises 15 residues. On the basis of clinical symptoms, serum thyroxine and TRAb, thyroid ultrasound and orbital computed tomography, diagnoses were made. The clonotype comes from a woman aged 40-49 years with Graves' ophthalmopathy. The chain couples TRBV28 to TRBJ2-7; possible D gene TRBD1, 6 bases. Source material: blood. For the CDR3, the DNA is TGTGCCAGCAGTTTATCTTACAGGGTCGAGGACGAGCAGTACTTC. Amino acids: CASSLSYRVEDEQYF.